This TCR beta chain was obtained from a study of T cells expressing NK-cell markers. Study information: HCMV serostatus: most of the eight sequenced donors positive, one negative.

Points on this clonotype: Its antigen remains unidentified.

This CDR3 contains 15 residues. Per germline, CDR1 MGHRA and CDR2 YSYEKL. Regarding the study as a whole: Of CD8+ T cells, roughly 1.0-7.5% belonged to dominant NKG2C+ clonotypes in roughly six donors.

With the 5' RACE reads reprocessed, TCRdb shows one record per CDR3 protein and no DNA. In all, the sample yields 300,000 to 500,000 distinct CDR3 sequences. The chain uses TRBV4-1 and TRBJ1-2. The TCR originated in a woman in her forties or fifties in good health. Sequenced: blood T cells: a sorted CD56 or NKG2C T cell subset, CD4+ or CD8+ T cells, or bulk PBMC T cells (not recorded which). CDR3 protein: CASSPRNQNNYGYTF.